Following are 4 T cell receptor beta chains from one sample sequenced in a study of shared clonotypes between healthy human individuals. The assay was immunoSEQ multiplex PCR, and TCRdb's table has in-frame clones only and misses some. The data contain roughly 2 million clones, 95% of them singletons. The sample was naive CD4+ T cells sorted from blood. Subset specified: CD45RA+ positively selected. Every receptor here comes from a man aged 18 to 30 in good health.

This rearrangement joins TRBV25-1 to TRBJ1-2; 9 positions agree with TRBD1. Trimming removed 5 bases from V and 6 bases from J; junction bases left unmatched: 7. The CDR3 loop spans 14 amino acids. Germline V gives CDR1 MGHDK, CDR2 SYGVNS. This chain's CDR3 is CASSKTGTGNGYTF. CDR3 coding DNA: TGTGCCAGCAGTAAAACCGGGACAGGGAATGGCTACACCTTC.

This clone showed up just once. The chain is built from TRBV5-8 and TRBJ2-7, with a weak D call TRBD2 (6 bases). This CDR3 region has 15 residues. Trimming took 4 bases from V and 0 from J, leaving 14 bases between them. CDR1 is SGHTS and CDR2 is YDEGEE in the germline V gene. CDR3 bases: TGTGCCAGCAGCACCGGCTCTAGCGTCTCCTACGAGCAGTACTTC. Encoded protein: CASSTGSSVSYEQYF.

On this clone: The CDR3 does not end in the conserved phenylalanine or tryptophan, so this is likely a read error. The chain combines TRBV9 with TRBJ1-6; weak D call: TRBD1 (5 bases). The V gene's germline CDR1 is SGDLS and CDR2 YYNGEE. This CDR3 spans 14 amino acids. The ends were cut back, 6 bases at V and 5 bases at J, with 12 bases in the middle. CDR3 coding DNA: TGTGCCAGCATGCGGGGCAGTGATAATTCACCCCTCCACCTT. Encoded protein: CASMRGSDNSPLHL.

This sequence joins TRBV5-4 and TRBJ2-3, with D uncertain. The CDR3 spans 13 residues. Trimming took 5 bases from V and 5 from J, leaving 12 bases between them. Germline V gene data show CDR1 as SGHNT and CDR2 as YYREEE (reference sequence). This chain's CDR3 is CASSLKTRDTQYF. In DNA form, the CDR3 reads TGTGCCAGCAGTTTAAAAACCCGAGATACGCAGTATTTT.